This T cell receptor (beta chain) came from a study of technical replicates of blood from a handful of donors. Per germline, CDR1 MNHEY and CDR2 SVGAGI. The CDR3 covers 15 residues. V shed 4 bases and J 3 bases; nucleotides not matched to a gene: 5. Produced via immunoSEQ multiplex PCR; TCRdb's table is partial and in-frame only. The data hold around 68,000 clones, with about nine tenths observed a single time. V is TRBV6-5 and J is TRBJ2-1, with 8 positions matching TRBD1. Sequenced: T cells isolated from PBMCs. The receptor's source is a human donor in good health. Some clones in this sample may be carry-over from other donors' samples. Here the CDR3 DNA reads TGTGCCAGCAGTTTGAGTGGACAGGGCTACAATGAGCAGTTCTTC. This translates into CASSLSGQGYNEQFF.